This T cell receptor beta chain was documented in a study of cytomegalovirus exposure and HLA in healthy donors. PCR primers comprised 60 Vbeta and 13 Jbeta primers. Here immunoSEQ multiplex PCR was the method, and the copy in TCRdb shows in-frame clones only, minus some. Counted here are about 170,000 clones, 80% occurring once; the ten biggest clones make up about 2%. CDR3 length equals 13 residues. V shed 2 bases and J shed 8 bases, with 11 bases lying between them. Germline CDR1 is SGHRS and CDR2 is YFSETQ. J is TRBJ2-1 and V is TRBV5-1; tentative D call: TRBD2 (5 bases). Sequenced material: PBMCs. This clonotype originated in a male donor in good health and CMV-seronegative. CDR3 nucleotide sequence: TGCGCCAGCAGCTTCGGACTGAGCGATGAGCAGTTCTTC. Its protein product is CASSFGLSDEQFF.